This T cell receptor beta chain was found in a study of T-cell memory formation after mild COVID-19 (TCRdb year 2021). Context from the whole study: TCR sequence clusters from the two donors were largely donor specific. In a couple of donors, T-cell clones that expanded and contracted after mild COVID-19 were followed by sequencing TCRalpha and TCRbeta repertoires longitudinally. Two young, previously healthy adult volunteers, one female and one male, were included in the cohort.

Overall study results and their limits: Contracting CD4+ clones were found mainly in CM and EM memory subsets, while CD8+ clones were enriched in EMRA. Some responding clones were found in pre-infection memory, which suggests that pre-existing cross-reactive memory T cells took part in the SARS-CoV-2 response. Clones contracting from day 15 to 85 had balanced CD4/CD8 phenotypes, while a second wave expanding from day 15 to 37 was biased towards CD4+. Only two mild cases were covered by the study, and larger cohorts that include severe cases with pre-infection samples were considered necessary. Whether the second-wave clones peaking on day 37 were SARS-CoV-2 specific was not confirmed.

Reading the germline V gene gives CDR1 SGHVS and CDR2 FNYEAQ. V gives up 0 bases and J gives up 1 base, and the segment between their germline ends measures 15 bases. Counted from cysteine to phenylalanine, this CDR3 has 17 amino acids. Solely the CDR3 DNA is kept, with 51 bases framed from the first base. This clonotype was observed a handful of times. What this receptor recognizes is not known. Qualities for individual bases were not recorded, and no much larger clone is one base off. Data came from an Illumina NovaSeq 6000. TCRalpha and TCRbeta cDNA libraries were constructed by 5'RACE with constant-segment primers, with sample barcodes and unique molecular identifiers being introduced. RNA was extracted from every sample with Trizol reagent. Libraries were amplified in two PCR steps, with a second sample barcode and Illumina TruSeq adapters added in the second step. Sequencing of the libraries was done on an Illumina NovaSeq, producing 2 x 150 bp paired-end reads. In the authors' own workflow: Reads were demultiplexed and collapsed into UMI-guided consensus sequences with migec v1.2.7. Using mixcr v2.1.11, UMI consensuses were aligned to TRA and TRB V and J templates and then assembled into clonotypes. A clonotype was counted as expanded or contracted only when both edgeR and NoisET called the clonotype significant, with the noise models trained on biological replicates. For edgeR calls, the thresholds were a false discovery rate-adjusted p below 0.01 and a log2 fold-change of 1. As an exploratory analysis of dynamics, max-normalized trajectories of the 1000 most abundant clonotypes were examined by PCA with hierarchical clustering. The CD4 or CD8 phenotype of responding clones was assigned using the separately sequenced CD4+ and CD8+ repertoires. In-frame beta chains were kept once TCRdb had trimmed the public reads at Q25 with fastp and called clones with MiXCR. Each record represents a unique CDR3 protein, reported with the most common genes and DNA among its rows. For this entry, the V and J calls and clone size follow TCRdb and not the study's own pipeline. This sample gives tens of thousands of distinct CDR3 sequences in total; around 14% of them show up just once. Of the sample, under 35% falls within the top ten clones.

Ficoll-Paque density gradient centrifugation was used to isolate PBMCs. Material: PBMCs or a T cell subset sorted from them (not recorded which). The V and J segments used are TRBV7-6 and TRBJ2-5, with the D segment identity uncertain. The clonotype was recovered from an adult woman who had mild COVID-19 (a few samples of this study predate the infection). The sample titles of this study are shuffled in the database, so cell type and time point are left out; the donor was told from shared clones. Here is the DNA: TGTGCCAGCAGCTTAGCCCCCGTCGTCCAGATCCAAGAGACCCAGTACTTC. Translated, it gives CASSLAPVVQIQETQYF.